The T cell receptor beta chain described here comes from a study of PD-1 blockade in classical Hodgkin lymphoma. Time point given: cycle 4 day 1 (C4D1), after less than 7 weeks of nivolumab. All patients relapsed after autologous stem cell transplantation, and brentuximab vedotin exposure varied. Clones were read by immunoSEQ multiplex PCR, and TCRdb kept only the in-frame ones, dropping some. Of 20,000 to 25,000 clones in the sample, about 68% were seen once. The sample in question was peripheral blood mononuclear cells (PBMCs), obtained before the fourth cycle of nivolumab. This clonotype originated in a human donor with classical Hodgkin lymphoma.

For the CDR3, the DNA is TGTGCCATCAGTGAGGGGCAGGGAGATTGGACTGAAGCTTTCTTT. As protein: CAISEGQGDWTEAFF. This chain connects TRBV10-3 to TRBJ1-1; TRBD1 is a possible D gene (5 bases). The CDR3 is 15 amino acids. V was pared by 2 bases and J by 5 bases, with 15 bases between. CDR1 and CDR2 (germline): ENHRY, SYGVKD.